A single T cell receptor beta chain is shown here with its context. The antigen it binds to is not known. No much larger clonotype is one base removed from it; base qualities were not supplied. This specimen comes from a study of T cells in Graves' hyperthyroidism and ophthalmopathy (dated by TCRdb to about 2019). Turning to the overall study: Peripheral blood was collected at initial diagnosis, before any treatment. A discovery cohort of fewer than 110 patients, 43 with Graves' ophthalmopathy and 55 to 60 with stable Graves' hyperthyroidism, was used to find distinguishing TCR V-J signatures. Prospective prediction of ophthalmopathy was tested in an independent validation cohort consisting of some 20 hyperthyroidism patients and more than 15 patients who later progressed to ophthalmopathy. The 85 to 100 discovery patients were randomly split 7:3 into training and test sets. Thyroid tissue and blood T-cell repertoires from six Graves' hyperthyroidism patients were also compared in the study. After blood sampling, hyperthyroidism patients were treated with methimazole at a starting dose of 30 mg daily, and ophthalmopathy patients were treated with high-dose intravenous methylprednisolone. The paper describes TCR Vbeta CDR3 sequencing of around 140 peripheral blood samples, made up of 43 ophthalmopathy patients, around 78 hyperthyroidism patients and roughly 17 progressor patients.

Results the study describes overall, beyond this receptor: Most expanded thyroid clonotypes (frequency above 0.001) were also detected in blood, suggesting blood repertoires may reflect thyroid immune responses. A 13 V-J signature model separated ophthalmopathy from stable hyperthyroidism, with roughly 88% sensitivity and 81.08% specificity in cross-validation and 80%/75% in testing. During validation, the model predicted progression to ophthalmopathy a median of about 6.5 months ahead of onset, with 70.59% sensitivity and 72% to 80% specificity. Sample size was not statistically predetermined, and blinding of investigators to group allocation was not performed.

For CDR1 and CDR2, the germline V gene lists SGHVS and FNYEAQ. The CDR3 runs 15 amino acids, cysteine and phenylalanine included. CDR3 DNA only is kept here, 45 bases in frame from base 1. V loses 5 bases at its end and J loses 4 bases; junction bases beyond the gene matches: 9. A patient counted as having stable Graves' hyperthyroidism if no progression to ophthalmopathy occurred over 18 months of follow-up. Hyperthyroidism patients were newly diagnosed, had a disease duration of under 2 months, and were aged 18 to 65 years. Any patient with an uncontrolled infection, another autoimmune disease, pregnancy or lactation was excluded. Diagnoses relied on clinical symptoms, serum thyroxine and TRAb, thyroid ultrasound and orbital computed tomography. PBMCs were separated from roughly 9.3 ml of fresh peripheral blood using Ficoll-Paque density gradient centrifugation. Trizol reagent was used to extract total RNA, and RNA quality was then checked on an Agilent 2100 Bioanalyzer.

TCR beta CDR3 regions were amplified from RNA transcripts. For the first round of RT-PCR on the TCR CDR3, the HTBI primer set was used together with the Qiagen OneStep RT-PCR kit. Libraries were constructed in a second round of multiplex PCR, after which size selection and purification were carried out. Libraries were sequenced paired-end with 100 bp reads on an Illumina HiSeq2000. The study's own analysis went as follows. SOAPnuke was used to process the raw data, throwing out any read that contained adapters or uncalled bases, had a mean Phred below 15, or lacked an exact constant-primer or identifier match. High-quality paired reads were merged using COPE v1.2.5, and each unique nucleotide sequence was defined as a clonotype. Clonotypes were aligned to IMGT TRBV, TRBD and TRBJ reference segments using MiTCR v1.1. The analysis was restricted to V-J combinations with a frequency above 0.0001, which together covered 98% to 99.2% of the repertoires. The TCS score was defined as the ratio of F50 (clonal expansion) to E x V (chaos), calculated using BLOSUM62-based TCRdist between CDR3 peptides within each V-J. Welch's t-statistics and random forest reduced around 520 V-J features to 10 to 15, which were used in a naive Bayes classifier (R e1071). Thyroid-blood repertoire similarity was quantified with the Morisita-Horn index. TCRdb passed the public sequencing reads through fastp at Q25 and MiXCR, retaining productive beta sequences. Under each unique CDR3 protein, matching rows form one entry showing the most common genes and DNA. It is TCRdb's table, rather than the study itself, that gives the V and J calls and clone size. For this sample there are 750,000 to 950,000 distinct CDR3 sequences; 38% appear just once. The top ten hold about 9% of the sample.

This sequence uses TRBV7-6 and TRBJ2-5, with 8 middle bases fitting TRBD1. Source material: blood. This TCR was recovered from a man aged 18 to 29 with Graves' hyperthyroidism. For the CDR3, the sequence is CASSQNGQGPETQYF. Read as DNA, the sequence is TGTGCCAGCAGCCAGAACGGACAGGGACCAGAGACCCAGTACTTC.